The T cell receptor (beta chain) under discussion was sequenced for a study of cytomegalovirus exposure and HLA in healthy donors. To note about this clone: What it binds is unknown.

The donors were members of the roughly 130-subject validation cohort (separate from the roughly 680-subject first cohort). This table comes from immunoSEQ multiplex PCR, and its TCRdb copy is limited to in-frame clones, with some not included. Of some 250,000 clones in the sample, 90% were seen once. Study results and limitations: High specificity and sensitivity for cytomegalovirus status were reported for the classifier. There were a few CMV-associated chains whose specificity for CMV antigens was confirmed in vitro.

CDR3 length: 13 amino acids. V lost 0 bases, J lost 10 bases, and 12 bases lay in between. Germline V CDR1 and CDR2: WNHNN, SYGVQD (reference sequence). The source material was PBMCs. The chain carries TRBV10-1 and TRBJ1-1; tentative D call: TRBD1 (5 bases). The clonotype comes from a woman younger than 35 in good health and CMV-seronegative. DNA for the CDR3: TGCGCCAGCAGTGAGTCGACCGGGGGAGTAGCTTTCTTT. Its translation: CASSESTGGVAFF.